These 28 T cell receptor beta chains originate from one sample sequenced in a study of PD-L1 blockade in urothelial cancer (dated by TCRdb to the late 2010s). The library was made by the immunoSEQ multiplex PCR assay. Not all clones reach the TCRdb copy of this immuneACCESS table, which keeps in-frame sequences only. Checked studies attribute under half of the gap to unresolved V genes and leave the rest unexplained. The sample has 35,000 to 55,000 clones on record, roughly four fifths of them singletons. The ten largest clones capture 3% to 3.5% of the sample. This specimen consisted of PBMCs, obtained around atezolizumab (anti-PD-L1) treatment. The origin of the receptors is an older man with urothelial cancer.

The chain joins TRBV28 to TRBJ2-7, with D maybe TRBD2 (6 bases). V shed 5 bases and J shed 1 base, with 18 bases lying between them. Germline V gene sequence: CDR1 MDHEN, CDR2 SYDVKM. The CDR3 contains 16 residues. The chain's CDR3 is CASSQSAGLASYEQYF. The CDR3 nucleotides are TGTGCCAGCAGTCAAAGTGCTGGTCTAGCGTCCTACGAGCAGTACTTC.

V and J are TRBV6-5 and TRBJ2-5, with D maybe TRBD2 (5 bases). This CDR3 contains 15 residues. Germline V lookup: CDR1 MNHEY, CDR2 SVGAGI. V shed 4 bases and J shed 4 bases, with 16 bases lying between them. The CDR3 loop reads CASSSPLRGGETQYF. DNA for the CDR3: TGTGCCAGCAGTTCCCCCCTCCGGGGTGGAGAGACCCAGTACTTC.

V is TRBV11-1 and J is TRBJ2-7; 8 bases are a match to TRBD1. The germline gives CDR1 SGHAT, CDR2 FQDESV (reference sequence). The J segment lost 3 bases and the V segment lost 5 bases, leaving 3 bases of the junction unmatched. The CDR3 length is 13 residues. CDR3 in amino acids: CASSTGQGYEQYF. Written as DNA, the CDR3 is TGTGCCAGCAGCACAGGACAGGGCTACGAGCAGTACTTC.

Of note for this clone: Other DNA sequences in the sample encode the same CDR3. This sequence joins TRBV28 and TRBJ2-7, with D maybe TRBD2 (6 bases). The V end was cut by 5 bases, the J end by 4 bases, with 9 bases between. This CDR3 spans 12 amino acids. Germline loops: CDR1 MDHEN, CDR2 SYDVKM. The DNA for the CDR3 is TGTGCCAGCAGTCGGGGGACTTACGAGCAGTACTTC. Amino acid sequence: CASSRGTYEQYF.

The chain couples TRBV6-5 to TRBJ1-3; maybe TRBD1 (6 bases). Germline loops: CDR1 MNHEY, CDR2 SVGAGI. V was clipped by 5 bases and J by 0 bases, with 11 bases between them. This CDR3 contains 15 residues. The CDR3: CASSQQGTSGNTIYF. CDR3 bases: TGTGCCAGCAGTCAACAGGGTACCTCTGGAAACACCATATATTTT.

The chain joins TRBV19 to TRBJ2-7; 9 nucleotides line up with TRBD1. Germline V gene data show CDR1 as LNHDA and CDR2 as SQIVND (reference sequence). This CDR3 has 15 amino acids. V shed 6 bases and J 2 bases; nucleotides not matched to a gene: 8. The CDR3 here is CASSHPGTGTYEQYF. In DNA, the CDR3 is TGTGCCAGTAGCCACCCCGGGACAGGGACCTACGAGCAGTACTTC.

J is TRBJ2-5 and V is TRBV7-2, with TRBD1 as a possible D gene (6 bases). Germline V CDR1 and CDR2: SGHTA, FQGNSA. The CDR3 length is 14 residues. The ends were cut back, 1 base at V and 7 bases at J, with 13 bases in the middle. The CDR3 DNA sequence: TGTGCCAGCAGCTTAGGAACAGGGAGAGGGACCCAGTACTTC. Translation gives CASSLGTGRGTQYF.

The chain recombines TRBV4-1 with TRBJ1-2, with D maybe TRBD1 (6 bases). The CDR3 has 13 residues. With 0 bases removed from V and 8 bases from J, the gap between germline ends came to 10 bases. Germline V CDR1 and CDR2: MGHRA, YSYEKL. DNA of the CDR3: TGCGCCAGCAGCCAAGAGGGGGCGCGGGGCTACACCTTC. Its protein is CASSQEGARGYTF.

The chain couples TRBV5-1 to TRBJ2-3, with TRBD2 as a possible D gene (5 bases). Trimming took off 3 bases at V and 2 bases at J, with 10 bases between the two ends. From germline, CDR1 is SGHRS and CDR2 YFSETQ. The CDR3 sequence is 14 residues long. The CDR3 here is CASSSGLFTDTQYF. CDR3 in DNA: TGCGCCAGCAGCTCTGGACTTTTCACAGATACGCAGTATTTT.

This chain joins TRBV4-1 and TRBJ1-1; 7 bases are a match to TRBD1. Germline V gene lookup returns CDR1 MGHRA and CDR2 YSYEKL. The CDR3 length is 15 residues. V was clipped by 1 base and J by 3 bases; unmatched bases: 5. CDR3: CASSQVQGVDTEAFF. The CDR3 region has the DNA TGCGCCAGCAGCCAAGTGCAGGGGGTAGACACTGAAGCTTTCTTT.

V is TRBV28 and J is TRBJ2-7, with a weak D call TRBD1 (6 bases). Trimming removed 5 bases at V and 2 bases at J, with 13 bases between. The CDR3 sequence is 14 residues long. CDR1 is MDHEN, CDR2 SYDVKM, per germline. The CDR3 region is CASSLYRAPYEQYF. DNA for the CDR3: TGTGCCAGCAGTCTTTACAGGGCCCCCTACGAGCAGTACTTC.

The chain employs TRBV19 and TRBJ2-5; 9 positions match TRBD2. The germline gives CDR1 LNHDA, CDR2 SQIVND (reference sequence). Trimming removed 5 bases from V and 5 bases from J; junction bases left unmatched: 12. The CDR3 extends over 16 amino acids. The CDR3 DNA reads TGTGCCAGTAGTCCCGGGGTAGCGGGGGCGGGGGAGACCCAGTACTTC. This codes for CASSPGVAGAGETQYF.

The chain joins TRBV27 to TRBJ1-1, with 7 nucleotides matching TRBD1. This CDR3 region has 14 residues. The V gene end was trimmed by 7 bases and the J gene end by 4 bases; junction bases not matched to a gene: 9. Per germline, CDR1 MNHEY and CDR2 SMNVEV (reference sequence). The CDR3 sequence is CASKTSTGATEAFF. CDR3 DNA sequence: TGTGCCAGCAAGACATCCACAGGGGCCACTGAAGCTTTCTTT.

The chain combines TRBV6-5 with TRBJ2-6, with unresolved D. This CDR3 spans 14 amino acids. V lost 6 bases, J lost 0 bases, and 6 bases lay in between. Looked up from germline, CDR1 is MNHEY and CDR2 is SVGAGI. CDR3: CASSQFSGANVLTF. The CDR3 nucleotides read TGTGCCAGCAGCCAGTTCTCTGGGGCCAACGTCCTGACTTTC.

This rearrangement joins TRBV28 to TRBJ2-3, with a weak D call TRBD2 (6 bases). The CDR3 consists of 16 residues. Germline CDR1 reads MDHEN; CDR2 reads SYDVKM. Trimming took off 5 bases at V and 0 bases at J, with 15 bases between the two ends. The CDR3 bases are TGTGCCAGCAGTACCCCACTAGCAGCTAGCACAGATACGCAGTATTTT. Its protein product is CASSTPLAASTDTQYF.

The chain employs TRBV6-5 and TRBJ2-4, with 12 positions matching TRBD1. V shed 4 bases and J 8 bases; nucleotides not matched to a gene: 6. The CDR3 totals 15 residues. Per the germline V gene, CDR1 is MNHEY and CDR2 is SVGAGI. This CDR3 reads CASSSGDRGLDIQYF. In DNA form, the CDR3 reads TGTGCCAGCAGTTCCGGGGACAGGGGGCTGGACATTCAGTACTTC.

V is TRBV18 and J is TRBJ2-7, with a tentative D call TRBD1 (6 bases). Germline V gives CDR1 KGHSH, CDR2 LQKENI. This CDR3 is 15 amino acids long. Trimming removed 3 bases at V and 3 bases at J, with 15 bases between. In DNA, the CDR3 is TGTGCCAGCTCACCTTCTACCGGGACAAACTACGAGCAGTACTTC. Translating it yields CASSPSTGTNYEQYF.

The CDR3: CASSLAPGTVLTSTDTQYF. The DNA for the CDR3 is TGCGCCAGCAGCTTGGCCCCCGGGACAGTATTAACCTCCACAGATACGCAGTATTTT. The gene calls are TRBV5-1 and TRBJ2-3; 7 bases fit TRBD1. The CDR3 is made up of 19 amino acids. The germline CDR1 and CDR2 sequences are SGHRS and YFSETQ. Trimming removed 0 bases from V and 2 bases from J; junction bases left unmatched: 15.

This chain links TRBV25-1 with TRBJ2-5; 8 bases match TRBD1. CDR1 is MGHDK, CDR2 SYGVNS, per germline. The CDR3 runs 15 residues. The trim removed 1 base at V and 0 bases at J, leaving 1 base unmatched. The CDR3 DNA is TGTGCCAGCAGTGAATGGACAGGGAACCAAGAGACCCAGTACTTC. It codes for CASSEWTGNQETQYF.

The chain employs TRBV7-9 and TRBJ2-5; TRBD1 matches at 8 bases. With V trimmed by 2 bases and J by 5 bases, 4 bases remained unmatched. CDR1 and CDR2 from the germline V gene are SEHNR and FQNEAQ (reference sequence). This CDR3 is 14 amino acids long. The CDR3 region is CASSLQGAGETQYF. DNA of the CDR3: TGTGCCAGCAGCTTACAGGGGGCGGGGGAGACCCAGTACTTC. The full variable domain, completed using reference TRBV7-9 and TRBJ2-5, is DTGVSQNPRHKITKRGQNVTFRCDPISEHNRLYWYRQTLGQGPEFLTYFQNEAQLEKSRLLSDRFSAERPKGSFSTLEIQRTEQGDSAMYLCASSLQGAGETQYFGPGTRLLVL.

The chain links TRBV28 to TRBJ1-1; possibly TRBD1 for D (6 bases). This CDR3 comprises 14 residues. Germline V gives CDR1 MDHEN, CDR2 SYDVKM. Deletions cut 6 bases from V and 1 base from J, with 12 bases between. The CDR3 spells CASRPGQTNTEAFF. CDR3 bases: TGTGCCAGCAGGCCCGGACAGACGAACACTGAAGCTTTCTTT. Full variable domain (rest looked up from reference TRBV28 and TRBJ1-1): DVKVTQSSRYLVKRTGEKVFLECVQDMDHENMFWYRQDPGLGLRLIYFSYDVKMKEKGDIPEGYSVSREKKERFSLILESASTNQTSMYLCASRPGQTNTEAFFGQGTRLTVV.

This chain links TRBV21-1 with TRBJ2-5; the DNA was not compared with TRBD2, the D call given in the table. TRBV21-1 is shown as a pseudogene. The CDR3 loop spans 15 amino acids. The CDR3 here is CASSKRWGVGETQYF. The CDR3 nucleotides are TGTGCCAGCAGCAAAAGGTGGGGGGTAGGGGAGACCCAGTACTTC.

V gene TRBV10-1 combines with J gene TRBJ1-5; 9 bases map to TRBD1. The CDR3 has 21 residues. The V gene's germline CDR1 is WNHNN and CDR2 SYGVQD (reference sequence). With 0 bases clipped from V and 0 bases from J, the junction kept 15 bases outside the gene matches. The CDR3 here is CASSESGDREYPLDSNQPQHF. The CDR3 DNA is TGCGCCAGCAGTGAGTCGGGGGACAGGGAATATCCTTTGGATAGCAATCAGCCCCAGCATTTT.

J is TRBJ2-3 and V is TRBV5-4; D unresolved. Germline CDR1 and CDR2: SGHNT and YYREEE (reference sequence). The V and J ends lost 5 bases and 6 bases respectively, with 16 bases between them. The CDR3 covers 14 residues. The CDR3: CASSYSGFRDTQYF. In DNA form, the CDR3 reads TGTGCCAGCAGTTACAGTGGATTCCGGGATACGCAGTATTTT.

The J gene is TRBJ1-4, the V gene TRBV5-5; 9 nucleotides line up with TRBD1. This CDR3 has 15 amino acids. V trimming: 0 bases; J trimming: 6 bases; junction bases outside the gene matches: 3. CDR1 and CDR2 (germline): SGHKS, YYEKEE (reference sequence). The CDR3 coding sequence is TGTGCCAGCAGCTTGGTACAGGGGGCTTATGAAAAACTGTTTTTT. This encodes CASSLVQGAYEKLFF.

The V and J genes are TRBV7-2 and TRBJ2-1, with a weak D call TRBD2 (5 bases). CDR3 size: 15 residues. The germline V gene has CDR1 SGHTA and CDR2 FQGNSA. Trimming took off 5 bases at V and 5 bases at J, with 16 bases between the two ends. CDR3 sequence (DNA): TGTGCCAGCAGCCACCTGCGGGCGCTGAACAATGAGCAGTTCTTC. Amino acid sequence: CASSHLRALNNEQFF.

The J gene is TRBJ1-1, the V gene TRBV2, with 8 bases that match TRBD1. The CDR3 totals 10 residues. Germline CDR1 and CDR2: SNHLY and FYNNEI. The CDR3: CARGRGQAFF. Written as DNA, the CDR3 is TGTGCTAGGGGCAGGGGGCAAGCTTTCTTT.

CDR3 nucleotides: TGTGCCAGCAGCCCCACAGGGACAGATACGCAGTATTTT. Translated: CASSPTGTDTQYF. V is TRBV7-3 and J is TRBJ2-3; D perhaps matches TRBD1 (6 bases). The germline V gene encodes CDR1 SGHTA and CDR2 FQGTGA. This CDR3 comprises 13 residues. V was pared by 5 bases and J by 3 bases, with 9 bases between.